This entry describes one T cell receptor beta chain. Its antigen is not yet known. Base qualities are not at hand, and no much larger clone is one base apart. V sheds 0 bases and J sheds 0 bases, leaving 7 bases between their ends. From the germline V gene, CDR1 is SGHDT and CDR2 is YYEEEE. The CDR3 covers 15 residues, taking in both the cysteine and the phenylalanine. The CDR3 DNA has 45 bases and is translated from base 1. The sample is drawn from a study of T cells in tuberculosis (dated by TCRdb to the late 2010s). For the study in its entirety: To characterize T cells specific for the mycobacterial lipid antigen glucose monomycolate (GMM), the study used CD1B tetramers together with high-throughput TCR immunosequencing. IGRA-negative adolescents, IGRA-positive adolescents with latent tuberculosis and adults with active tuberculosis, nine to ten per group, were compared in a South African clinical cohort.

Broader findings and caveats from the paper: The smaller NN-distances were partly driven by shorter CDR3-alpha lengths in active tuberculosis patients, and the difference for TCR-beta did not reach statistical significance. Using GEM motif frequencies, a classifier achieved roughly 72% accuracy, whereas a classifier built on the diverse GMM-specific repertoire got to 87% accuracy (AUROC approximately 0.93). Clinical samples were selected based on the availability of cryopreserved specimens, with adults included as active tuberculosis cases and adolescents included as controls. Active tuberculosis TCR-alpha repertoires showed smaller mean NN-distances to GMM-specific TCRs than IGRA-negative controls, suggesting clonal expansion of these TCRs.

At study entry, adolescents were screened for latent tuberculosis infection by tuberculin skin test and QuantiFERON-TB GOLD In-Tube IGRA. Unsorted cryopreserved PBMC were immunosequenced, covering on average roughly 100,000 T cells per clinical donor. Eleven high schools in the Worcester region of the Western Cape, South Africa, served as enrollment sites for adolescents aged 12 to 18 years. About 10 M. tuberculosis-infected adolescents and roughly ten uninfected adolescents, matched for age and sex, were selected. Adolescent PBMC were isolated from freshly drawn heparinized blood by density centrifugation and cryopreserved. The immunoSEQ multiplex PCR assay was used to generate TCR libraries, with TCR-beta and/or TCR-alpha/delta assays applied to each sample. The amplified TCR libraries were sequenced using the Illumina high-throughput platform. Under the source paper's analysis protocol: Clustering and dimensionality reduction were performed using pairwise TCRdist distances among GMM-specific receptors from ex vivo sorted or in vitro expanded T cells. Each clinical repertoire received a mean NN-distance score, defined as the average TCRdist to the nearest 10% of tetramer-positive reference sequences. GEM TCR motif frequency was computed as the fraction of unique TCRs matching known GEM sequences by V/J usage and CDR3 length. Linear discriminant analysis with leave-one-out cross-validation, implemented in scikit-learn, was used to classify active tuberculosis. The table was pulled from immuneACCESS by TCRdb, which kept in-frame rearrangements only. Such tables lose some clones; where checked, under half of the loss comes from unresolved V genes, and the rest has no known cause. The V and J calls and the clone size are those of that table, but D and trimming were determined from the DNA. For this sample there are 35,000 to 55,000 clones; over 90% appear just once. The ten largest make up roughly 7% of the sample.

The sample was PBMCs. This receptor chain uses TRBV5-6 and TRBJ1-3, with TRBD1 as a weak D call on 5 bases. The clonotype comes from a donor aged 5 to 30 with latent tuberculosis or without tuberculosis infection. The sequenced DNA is TGTGCCAGCAGCTTGGTGGGGCCCTCTGGAAACACCATATATTTT. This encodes CASSLVGPSGNTIYF.